These T cell receptor beta chains were read from a single sample in a study of vaccination and CD4 T cells after COVID-19. TCRdb recomputed calls from the PCR reads with MiXCR, one row per CDR3 protein. Here the sample spans more than 9,500 distinct CDR3 sequences, about three fifths being singletons. The antigens these receptors bind are not known. The material sequenced was CD4+ T cells from blood, cultured in vitro. The receptors derive from a human donor who had recovered from COVID-19. CDR3s include the opening cysteine and the closing phenylalanine or tryptophan. A D gene is named only where the DNA matches it firmly. Expanded clones are given a class, and other clones once, few, many or no size at all.

CDR3nt	CDR3aa	j_gene	abundance	v_gene	d_gene
TGTGCCACCAGTGATAGGGCGGGCACAGATACGCAGTATTTT	CATSDRAGTDTQYF	TRBJ2-3	few	TRBV24-1	.
TGTGCCAGCAGTTCCGACACAGATACGCAGTATTTT	CASSSDTDTQYF	TRBJ2-3	.	TRBV6-5	.
TGTGCCAGCAGGCCTGTTTCGGGGAACACTGAAGCTTTCTTT	CASRPVSGNTEAFF	TRBJ1-1	.	TRBV27	.
TGTGCAAGTCGCTTAGCGCTGAGGGGAGCCAACACTGAAGCTTTCTTT	CASRLALRGANTEAFF	TRBJ1-1	.	TRBV12-2	.
TGCAGTGCCCCTTACAGGATTAACACTGAAGCTTTCTTT	CSAPYRINTEAFF	TRBJ1-1	.	TRBV20-1	.
TGTGCCAGCGCGAGCGGGAGCGGCTCCTACAATGAGCAGTTCTTC	CASASGSGSYNEQFF	TRBJ2-1	.	TRBV19	TRBD2
TGTGCCAGCAGGAGACCGGGGACTGGCGAGCAGTACTTC	CASRRPGTGEQYF	TRBJ2-7	.	TRBV28	.
TGTGCCAGTAAGGTACAAGGGGGAGTTGGAACAGATACGCAGTATTTT	CASKVQGGVGTDTQYF	TRBJ2-3	.	TRBV19	.
TGCAGTGCTTGCCCGGTGCTAGCGGACTCATACGAGCAGTACTTC	CSACPVLADSYEQYF	TRBJ2-7	.	TRBV20-1	TRBD2
TGTGCCAGCAGGCGACAGGGGGCGAGCGCCTACGAGCAGTACTTC	CASRRQGASAYEQYF	TRBJ2-7	few	TRBV6-1	TRBD1
TGTGCCAGCAGTGAACTAAGCCGGGGGACCGGGGAGCTGTTTTTT	CASSELSRGTGELFF	TRBJ2-2	.	TRBV6-1	.
TGTGCCAGCAGGACGAGGACAGGGGGCGATCAGCCCCAGCATTTT	CASRTRTGGDQPQHF	TRBJ1-5	few	TRBV28	TRBD1
TGCGCCAGCAGCGGCGGGACTAGCGGTAGCACAGATACGCAGTATTTT	CASSGGTSGSTDTQYF	TRBJ2-3	.	TRBV4-1	TRBD2
TGCAGCGTTGGTAGGGGTGGCAATCAGCCCCAGCATTTT	CSVGRGGNQPQHF	TRBJ1-5	.	TRBV29-1	.
TGTGCCAGCAGTTTATCGAGGCAAACCGGCGGGGCCAACGTCCTGACTTTC	CASSLSRQTGGANVLTF	TRBJ2-6	.	TRBV27	.
TGTGCCAGCAGTTATTTTTGGCAGGATGGCTACACCTTC	CASSYFWQDGYTF	TRBJ1-2	.	TRBV6-2/TRBV6-3	.
TGCGCCAGCAGCTTACGAAAAGGACTAGCGGGGTCGAGGGGGAATGAGCAGTTCTTC	CASSLRKGLAGSRGNEQFF	TRBJ2-1	.	TRBV5-1	TRBD2
TGTGCCAGCAGTTTACAGGGCCCAAACGAGCAGTACTTC	CASSLQGPNEQYF	TRBJ2-7	.	TRBV12-3/TRBV12-4	.
TGTGCCAGCAGTGGTTACGGGAGGGGGACAGATACGCAGTATTTT	CASSGYGRGTDTQYF	TRBJ2-3	.	TRBV25-1	TRBD2
TGTGCCAGCAGTTTGGTCGGCGGTCGGGGCTACACCTTC	CASSLVGGRGYTF	TRBJ1-2	once	TRBV12-3/TRBV12-4	.
TGTGCCAGCAGTCCGCGACTAGCGGGGGATTACGAGCAGTACTTC	CASSPRLAGDYEQYF	TRBJ2-7	.	TRBV27	TRBD2
TGTGCCAGCAGCAAACCGTTAGGGCCCCTCCACTTT	CASSKPLGPLHF	TRBJ1-6	.	TRBV7-2	.
TGTGCCAGCAGTTTGGCGGGAGGGGGGTACAATGAGCAGTTCTTC	CASSLAGGGYNEQFF	TRBJ2-1	.	TRBV6-5	TRBD2
TGTGCCAGCAGAACAGGCGCTTCCTACGAGCAGTACTTC	CASRTGASYEQYF	TRBJ2-7	.	TRBV7-2	.
TGCAGTGCTAGAGATCGGGTCAGGGGGAACTATGGCTACACCTTC	CSARDRVRGNYGYTF	TRBJ1-2	.	TRBV20-1	TRBD1
TGCAGCGTTGATAGGGGGAGCTATGGCTACACCTTC	CSVDRGSYGYTF	TRBJ1-2	.	TRBV29-1	.